This passage covers 26 T cell receptor beta chains from one sample sequenced in a study of Tregs in tolerant kidney transplant recipients (dated by TCRdb to about 2019). The sample's time point, from its label and the paper: blood sample drawn before combined kidney and bone marrow transplant. The library was generated by the immunoSEQ multiplex PCR assay. The table was pulled from immuneACCESS by TCRdb, which kept in-frame rearrangements only. Such tables lose some clones; where checked, under half of the loss comes from unresolved V genes, and the rest has no known cause. This sample's table lists tens of thousands of clones. Roughly 0.89% of the sample lies in the top ten. This sample comprised CD4+ T cells from blood, obtained before the transplant. These receptors were obtained from a human donor who received a combined kidney and bone marrow transplant.

CDR3 sequence: CASSLAHRGETQYF. The DNA read from the CDR3 is TGTGCCAGCAGCTTAGCGCACAGGGGAGAGACC. The chain couples TRBV7-2 to TRBJ2-5, with 7 bases lining up with TRBD1. From the germline J gene comes the end of the CDR3, since the read stops 3 residues before it. CDR1 is SGHTA, CDR2 FQGNSA, per germline. The CDR3 is 14 residues long. Trimming took 0 bases from V and 4 from J; bases not matched to a gene: 2.

About this clone itself: The read ends 3 residues early relative to the CDR3; the germline J gene fills the gap. The genes are TRBV19 and TRBJ2-7; 9 bases align to TRBD2. The CDR3 runs to 15 residues. V was clipped by 6 bases and J by 3 bases; unmatched bases: 9. The V gene's germline CDR1 is LNHDA and CDR2 SQIVND (reference sequence). The sequenced part of the CDR3 DNA is TGTGCCAGTAGCCTACAGCTAGCGGGACACTACGAG. Translation: CASSLQLAGHYE. The CDR3 in full is CASSLQLAGHYEQYF.

On this clone: The CDR3 goes on 3 residues after the read ends, and that part is filled in from the germline J gene. J is TRBJ2-2 and V is TRBV10-3; D gene ambiguous. Germline CDR1 is ENHRY and CDR2 is SYGVKD. Trimming shortened V by 4 bases and J by 2 bases, and 14 bases separated the two germline ends. CDR3 length: 16 amino acids. The DNA read from the CDR3 is TGTGCCATCAGTGGCGAGGTGGGCACAAACACCGGGGAG. Its protein product is CAISGEVGTNTGE. The full-length CDR3 reads as CAISGEVGTNTGELFF.

About this clone: The read terminates 3 residues before the CDR3 end, so the remaining end is supplied by the germline J gene. This chain joins TRBV6-1 and TRBJ1-4, with D unresolved. Germline-derived CDR1 and CDR2 are MNHNS and SASEGT. The CDR3 consists of 14 residues. The CDR3 bases that were read are TGTGCCAGCAGTGATAGGGCTCTGTCTTGGAAA. Its translation: CASSDRALSWK. The complete CDR3 sequence is CASSDRALSWKLFF.

As to this clone: The read finishes 3 residues shy of the CDR3 end, and the germline J gene is used to complete it. The chain joins TRBV19 to TRBJ2-7; D is undetermined. Trimming took 1 base from V and 3 from J, leaving 10 bases between them. Germline CDR1 is LNHDA and CDR2 is SQIVND (reference sequence). The length of the CDR3 is 14 residues. The CDR3 loop reads CASSIAFGSYEQYF. The DNA read from the CDR3 is TGTGCCAGTAGTATAGCTTTCGGTAGCTACGAG.

Details on this clone: The CDR3 end is not reached by the read, which stops 3 residues before it; the germline J gene fills it in. This rearrangement joins TRBV6-1 to TRBJ1-2; 7 nucleotides agree with TRBD1. V trimming: 4 bases; J trimming: 5 bases; junction bases outside the gene matches: 4. CDR3 size: 13 residues. CDR1 and CDR2 (germline): MNHNS, SASEGT. The CDR3 DNA, read in part, is TGTGCCAGCAGTGGGGACAGAGGGTATGGC. Protein sequence: CASSGDRGYG. The CDR3 in full is CASSGDRGYGYTF.

Concerning this clone itself: The read falls 3 residues short of the CDR3 end, and the missing part is taken from the germline J gene. The chain employs TRBV6-1 and TRBJ1-3; TRBD1 matches 8 bases. V was clipped by 4 bases and J by 4 bases; unmatched bases: 9. This CDR3 has 16 residues. CDR1 MNHNS and CDR2 SASEGT come from the germline V gene. This CDR3 is CASSVHGQGKGNTIYF. The CDR3 DNA, read in part, is TGTGCCAGCAGTGTACACGGACAGGGAAAGGGAAACACC.

About this clone itself: The missing CDR3 end, 3 residues past where the read stops, is filled in from the germline J gene. The chain links TRBV18 to TRBJ2-1; 9 nucleotides match TRBD1. Unmatched junction bases numbered 8, after V lost 3 bases and J lost 8 bases. The germline V gene has CDR1 KGHSH and CDR2 LQKENI. The CDR3 sequence is 15 residues long. CDR3 loop: CASSPPGQGIDEQFF. The sequenced CDR3 bases are TGTGCCAGCTCACCCCCGGGACAGGGAATAGATGAG. The full variable domain, rest sourced from reference TRBV18 and TRBJ2-1, is NAGVMQNPRHLVRRRGQEARLRCSPMKGHSHVYWYRQLPEEGLKFMVYLQKENIIDESGMPKERFSAEFPKEGPSILRIQQVVRGDSAAYFCASSPPGQGIDEQFFGPGTRLTVL.

Note on this clone: The read ends 3 residues shy of where the CDR3 ends; the end is completed using the germline J gene. The genes are TRBV5-1 and TRBJ1-2; no clear D. The CDR3 spans 15 residues. With 1 base removed from V and 6 bases from J, the gap between germline ends came to 16 bases. Germline V gene lookup returns CDR1 SGHRS and CDR2 YFSETQ. The CDR3 loop is CASSLSGLARDGYTF. CDR3 DNA (partial): TGCGCCAGCAGCTTGAGCGGGCTAGCGAGGGATGGC.

On this clone: The read stops 3 residues short of the end of the CDR3; the missing end is completed from the germline J gene. V is TRBV18 and J is TRBJ1-2, with TRBD1 matching 7 bases. Germline V gene sequence: CDR1 KGHSH, CDR2 LQKENI. The CDR3 contains 13 residues. The CDR3 reads CASSPSGGQGYTF. The part of the CDR3 DNA that was read is TGTGCCAGCTCACCATCAGGGGGGCAAGGC.

Note on this clone: The read ends 3 residues early relative to the CDR3; the germline J gene fills the gap. The gene calls are TRBV19 and TRBJ1-4, with 11 bases matching TRBD1. CDR1 and CDR2 (germline): LNHDA, SQIVND (reference sequence). This CDR3 has 14 amino acids. V trimming: 6 bases; J trimming: 8 bases; junction bases outside the gene matches: 5. Here the CDR3 reads CASRADRGQEKLFF. The DNA read from the CDR3 is TGTGCCAGTAGGGCGGACAGGGGGCAGGAAAAA.

Worth noting for this clone: The read comes to an end 3 residues before the CDR3 does, leaving the germline J gene to fill in the end. V and J are TRBV18 and TRBJ2-3, with a possible D match to TRBD2 (5 bases). Per germline, CDR1 KGHSH and CDR2 LQKENI. The CDR3 has 15 amino acids. V was trimmed by 6 bases and J by 1 base, leaving 14 bases between them. Partial CDR3 DNA: TGTGCCAGCTCCACCGTACCAGCGGGCACAGATACG. Protein: CASSTVPAGTDT. The full-length CDR3 reads as CASSTVPAGTDTQYF. Full variable domain (missing parts from reference TRBV18 and TRBJ2-3): NAGVMQNPRHLVRRRGQEARLRCSPMKGHSHVYWYRQLPEEGLKFMVYLQKENIIDESGMPKERFSAEFPKEGPSILRIQQVVRGDSAAYFCASSTVPAGTDTQYFGPGTRLTVL.

Comments on this clone: At one end, the junction sequence differs from germline, possibly due to a read error. The CDR3 end lies 3 residues beyond the end of the read and is filled in from the germline J gene. This sequence joins TRBV6-2 or TRBV6-3 and TRBJ2-6; D is unclear. The CDR3 runs 15 residues. Germline CDR1 reads MNHEY; CDR2 reads SVGEGT. The part of the CDR3 DNA that was read is TGTGCCAGCAGTTACTCACTCTCTGGTGCCAACGTC. Its translation is CASSYSLSGANV. From start to end, the CDR3 is CASSYSLSGANVLTF.

Comments on this clone: The read is 3 residues too short to cover the CDR3 end, so that end is filled in from the germline J gene. V gene TRBV18 combines with J gene TRBJ2-7, with D possibly TRBD1 on 5 matching bases. Trimming took 4 bases from V and 6 from J, leaving 16 bases between them. The germline V gene encodes CDR1 KGHSH and CDR2 LQKENI. The CDR3 runs to 14 residues. CDR3: CASSRDGRDSEQYF. CDR3 bases read: TGTGCCAGCTCACGCGATGGCAGGGATAGCGAG. Full variable domain (outside the CDR3, taken from reference TRBV18 and TRBJ2-7): NAGVMQNPRHLVRRRGQEARLRCSPMKGHSHVYWYRQLPEEGLKFMVYLQKENIIDESGMPKERFSAEFPKEGPSILRIQQVVRGDSAAYFCASSRDGRDSEQYFGPGTRLTVT.

As for this clone: The read stops 3 residues short of the end of the CDR3; the missing end is completed from the germline J gene. This chain joins TRBV5-6 and TRBJ1-2, with TRBD1 matching 7 bases. This CDR3 has 14 amino acids. The junction had 10 bases not matched to a gene; V was cut back by 6 bases and J by 5 bases. Germline V gene sequence: CDR1 SGHDT, CDR2 YYEEEE. The CDR3 bases that were read are TGTGCCAGCACCCCAGACAGGGCCAATTATGGC. As protein: CASTPDRANYG. The whole CDR3 sequence is CASTPDRANYGYTF.

As to this clone: The read ends 3 residues shy of where the CDR3 ends; the end is completed using the germline J gene. The rearrangement links TRBV19 to TRBJ1-1; 7 positions match TRBD1. The germline gives CDR1 LNHDA, CDR2 SQIVND (reference sequence). Losses at the gene ends were 4 bases for V and 4 bases for J; bases not matched to a gene: 9. The length of the CDR3 is 15 residues. The sequenced CDR3 bases are TGTGCCAGTAGTACTAACAGGGGATTAATCACTGAA. Amino acids: CASSTNRGLITE. The entire CDR3 protein is CASSTNRGLITEAFF. Complete variable domain (other parts from reference TRBV19 and TRBJ1-1): DGGITQSPKYLFRKEGQNVTLSCEQNLNHDAMYWYRQDPGQGLRLIYYSQIVNDFQKGDIAEGYSVSREKKESFPLTVTSAQKNPTAFYLCASSTNRGLITEAFFGQGTRLTVV.

With respect to this clone: The missing CDR3 end, 3 residues past where the read stops, is filled in from the germline J gene. The chain uses TRBV7-2 and TRBJ2-5; possibly TRBD1 for D (7 bases). Between the trimmed V and J ends, which lost 7 bases and 5 bases, there was a span of 17 bases. Looked up from germline, CDR1 is SGHTA and CDR2 is FQGNSA. CDR3 length: 14 residues. The sequenced CDR3 bases are TGTGCCAGCAACCCAGGAGGGGGCGGCGAGACC. This encodes CASNPGGGGET. The whole CDR3 sequence is CASNPGGGGETQYF.

The CDR3 here is CASSLAGTGGLSPLHF. The sequenced CDR3 bases are TGCGCCAGCAGCTTGGCCGGGACAGGGGGCTTGTCACCC. The chain carries TRBV5-1 and TRBJ1-6, with 12 bases that match TRBD1. The sequenced fragment ends 3 residues before the CDR3 boundary, so the rest is inferred from the germline J gene. The germline CDR1 and CDR2 sequences are SGHRS and YFSETQ. The CDR3 extends over 16 amino acids. V was clipped by 0 bases and J by 10 bases; unmatched bases: 5. The full variable domain, rest sourced from reference TRBV5-1 and TRBJ1-6, is KAGVTQTPRYLIKTRGQQVTLSCSPISGHRSVSWYQQTPGQGLQFLFEYFSETQRNKGNFPGRFSGRQFSNSRSEMNVSTLELGDSALYLCASSLAGTGGLSPLHFGNGTRLTVT.

Concerning this clone: The read finishes 3 residues shy of the CDR3 end, and the germline J gene is used to complete it. The chain combines TRBV20-1 with TRBJ1-1; 9 bases map to TRBD1. CDR3 length: 12 residues. V lost 6 bases to trimming and J lost 3 bases; unmatched junction nucleotides: 2. Germline V CDR1 and CDR2: DFQATT, SNEGSKA (reference sequence). CDR3 DNA, as far as it was read: TGCAGTGCCCGGACAGGGGACACTGAA. Its translation is CSARTGDTE. From start to end, the CDR3 is CSARTGDTEAFF.

With respect to this clone: The read terminates 3 residues before the CDR3 end, so the remaining end is supplied by the germline J gene. This sequence joins TRBV7-9 and TRBJ1-4; 10 positions agree with TRBD1. Germline CDR1 SEHNR, CDR2 FQNEAQ (reference sequence). The CDR3 runs to 15 residues. Trimming took 3 bases from V and 7 from J; bases not matched to a gene: 5. The sequenced part of the CDR3 DNA is TGTGCCAGCAGCTTGACAGGGGGCGCCCCTGAAAAA. As protein: CASSLTGGAPEK. The entire CDR3 protein reads CASSLTGGAPEKLFF.

Incomplete CDR3 DNA: TGTGCCAGCAACCCGACAGGGAGCTCCTACGAG. Protein product: CASNPTGSSYE. The whole CDR3 reads CASNPTGSSYEQYF. V gene TRBV6-2 or TRBV6-3 combines with J gene TRBJ2-7; 7 bases are shared with TRBD1. From the germline J gene comes the end of the CDR3, since the read stops 3 residues before it. The CDR3 is 14 amino acids. CDR1 MNHEY and CDR2 SVGEGT come from the germline V gene. With 7 bases clipped from V and 0 bases from J, the junction kept 6 bases outside the gene matches.

Worth noting for this clone: The read gets to within 3 residues of the CDR3 end, and the germline J gene fills in the rest. The V call is TRBV6-1, the J call TRBJ1-4, with D hard to call. Germline CDR1 is MNHNS and CDR2 is SASEGT. This CDR3 has 14 residues. The ends were cut back, 4 bases at V and 4 bases at J, with 10 bases in the middle. This CDR3 is CASSGTKVNEKLFF. The CDR3 DNA, read in part, is TGTGCCAGCAGTGGAACAAAGGTTAATGAAAAA.

About this clone: The read halts 3 residues ahead of the CDR3 end, with the missing end drawn from the germline J gene. This chain links TRBV29-1 with TRBJ1-2; TRBD1 matches at 10 bases. The CDR3 runs 13 residues. Per germline, CDR1 SQVTM and CDR2 ANQGSEA. The CDR3 loop reads CSALTGGVGGYTF. The DNA read from the CDR3 is TGCAGCGCCCTGACAGGGGGCGTCGGCGGC. Based on the CDR3 plus reference TRBV29-1 and TRBJ1-2, the full variable domain is SAVISQKPSRDICQRGTSLTIQCQVDSQVTMMFWYRQQPGQSLTLIATANQGSEATYESGFVIDKFPISRPNLTFSTLTVSNMSPEDSSIYLCSALTGGVGGYTFGSGTRLTVV.

Comments on this clone: The missing CDR3 end, 3 residues past where the read stops, is filled in from the germline J gene. The chain combines TRBV18 with TRBJ2-5; either TRBD1 or TRBD2 may supply D (7 bases each). The germline V gene has CDR1 KGHSH and CDR2 LQKENI. The CDR3 runs to 14 residues. Between the trimmed V and J ends, which lost 8 bases and 3 bases, there was a span of 16 bases. The CDR3 bases that were read are TGTGCCAGCCAGAGACAGGGAGGGAAAGAGACC. Translating it yields CASQRQGGKET. The whole CDR3 sequence reads CASQRQGGKETQYF.

Concerning this clone: With the read ending 3 residues before the CDR3 end, the germline J gene is used to fill in that end. The chain links TRBV19 to TRBJ2-5, with 10 bases fitting TRBD2. V lost 2 bases and J lost 2; bases outside the gene matches: 5. The germline V gene encodes CDR1 LNHDA and CDR2 SQIVND (reference sequence). The CDR3 has 16 residues. The CDR3 sequence is CASSIWGLAMQETQYF. The CDR3 bases that were read are TGTGCCAGTAGTATATGGGGACTAGCGATGCAAGAGACC.

Note on this clone: The read falls 3 residues short of the CDR3 end, and the missing part is taken from the germline J gene. The chain joins TRBV19 to TRBJ2-3; no definite D call. Trimming took off 6 bases at V and 5 bases at J, with 12 bases between the two ends. Germline V gene data show CDR1 as LNHDA and CDR2 as SQIVND (reference sequence). The CDR3 is 13 residues long. The CDR3 here is CASSRSQKDTQYF. CDR3 DNA, as far as it was read: TGTGCCAGTAGCCGATCCCAGAAAGATACG.